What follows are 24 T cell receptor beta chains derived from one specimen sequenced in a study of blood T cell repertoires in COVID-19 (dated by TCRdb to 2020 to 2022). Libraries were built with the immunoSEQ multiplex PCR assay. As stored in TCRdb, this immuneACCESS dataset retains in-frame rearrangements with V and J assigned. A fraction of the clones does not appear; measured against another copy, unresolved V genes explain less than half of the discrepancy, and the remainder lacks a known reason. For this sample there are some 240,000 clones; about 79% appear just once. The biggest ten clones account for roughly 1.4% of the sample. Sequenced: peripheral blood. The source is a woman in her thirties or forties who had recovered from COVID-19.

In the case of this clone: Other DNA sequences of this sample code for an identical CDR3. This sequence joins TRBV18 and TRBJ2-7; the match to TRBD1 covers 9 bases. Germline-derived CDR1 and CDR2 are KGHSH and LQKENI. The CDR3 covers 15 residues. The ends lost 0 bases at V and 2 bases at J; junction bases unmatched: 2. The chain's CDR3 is CASSPPGQGTYEQYF. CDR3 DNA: TGTGCCAGCTCACCACCGGGACAGGGAACCTACGAGCAGTACTTC.

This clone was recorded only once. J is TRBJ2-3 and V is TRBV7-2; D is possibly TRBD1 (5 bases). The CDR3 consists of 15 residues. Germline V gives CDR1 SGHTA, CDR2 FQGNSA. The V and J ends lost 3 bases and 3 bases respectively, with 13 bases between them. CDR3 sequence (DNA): TGTGCCAGCAGCTTGGACCCCCAGGGAACAGATACGCAGTATTTT. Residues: CASSLDPQGTDTQYF. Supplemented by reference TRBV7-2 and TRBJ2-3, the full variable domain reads GAGVSQSPSNKVTEKGKDVELRCDPISGHTALYWYRQSLGQGLEFLIYFQGNSAPDKSGLPSDRFSAERTGGSVSTLTIQRTQQEDSAVYLCASSLDPQGTDTQYFGPGTRLTVL.

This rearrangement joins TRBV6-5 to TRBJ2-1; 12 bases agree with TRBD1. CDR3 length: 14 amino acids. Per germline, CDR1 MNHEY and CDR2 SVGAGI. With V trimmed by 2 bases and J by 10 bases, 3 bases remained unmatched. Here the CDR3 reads CASSYGGTGGEQFF. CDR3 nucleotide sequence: TGTGCCAGCAGTTACGGAGGGACAGGGGGCGAGCAGTTCTTC.

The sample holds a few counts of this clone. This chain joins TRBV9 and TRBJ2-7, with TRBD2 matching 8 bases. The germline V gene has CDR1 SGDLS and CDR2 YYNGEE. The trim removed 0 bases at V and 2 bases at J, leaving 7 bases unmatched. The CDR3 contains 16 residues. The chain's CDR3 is CASSVGWSGGTYEQYF. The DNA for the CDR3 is TGTGCCAGCAGCGTAGGTTGGAGCGGGGGTACCTACGAGCAGTACTTC.

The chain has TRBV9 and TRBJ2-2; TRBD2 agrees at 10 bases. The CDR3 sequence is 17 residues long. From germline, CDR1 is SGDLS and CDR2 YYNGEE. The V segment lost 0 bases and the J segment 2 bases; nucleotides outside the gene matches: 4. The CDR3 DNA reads TGTGCCAGCAGCGTAGACCCTAGCGGGGGAAACACCGGGGAGCTGTTTTTT. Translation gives CASSVDPSGGNTGELFF.

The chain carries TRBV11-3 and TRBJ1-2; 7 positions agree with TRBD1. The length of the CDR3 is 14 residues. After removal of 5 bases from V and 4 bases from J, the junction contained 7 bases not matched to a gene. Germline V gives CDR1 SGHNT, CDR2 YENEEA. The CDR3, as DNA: TGTGCCAGCAGCCCGACAGGGTGGGGCTATGGCTACACCTTC. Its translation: CASSPTGWGYGYTF.

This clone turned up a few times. DNA of the CDR3: TGTGCCAGCAGTTTAGTTTTTAACAGGGGGTGGGTGAACACTGAAGCTTTCTTT. This encodes CASSLVFNRGWVNTEAFF. The chain has TRBV28 and TRBJ1-1; 8 positions agree with TRBD1. Germline CDR1 is MDHEN and CDR2 is SYDVKM. This CDR3 contains 18 residues. V lost 2 bases, J lost 0 bases, and 11 bases stayed unmatched.

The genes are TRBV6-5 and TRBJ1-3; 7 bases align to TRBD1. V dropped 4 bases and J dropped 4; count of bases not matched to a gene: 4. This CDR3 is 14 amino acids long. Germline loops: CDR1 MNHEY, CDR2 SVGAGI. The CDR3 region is CASSFDRVGNTIYF. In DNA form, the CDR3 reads TGTGCCAGCAGTTTCGACAGGGTCGGAAACACCATATATTTT.

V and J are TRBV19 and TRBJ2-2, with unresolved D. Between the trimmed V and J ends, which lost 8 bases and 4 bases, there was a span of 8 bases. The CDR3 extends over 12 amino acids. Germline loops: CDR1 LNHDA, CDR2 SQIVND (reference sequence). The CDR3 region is CASYRSTGELFF. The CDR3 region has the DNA TGTGCCAGTTATCGTTCCACCGGGGAGCTGTTTTTT.

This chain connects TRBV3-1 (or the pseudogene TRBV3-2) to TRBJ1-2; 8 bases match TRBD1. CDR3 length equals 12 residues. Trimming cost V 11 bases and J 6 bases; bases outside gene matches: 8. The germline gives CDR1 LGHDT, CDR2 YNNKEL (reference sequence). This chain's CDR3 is CAVQGALDGYTF. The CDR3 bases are TGTGCCGTCCAGGGGGCCCTCGATGGCTACACCTTC.

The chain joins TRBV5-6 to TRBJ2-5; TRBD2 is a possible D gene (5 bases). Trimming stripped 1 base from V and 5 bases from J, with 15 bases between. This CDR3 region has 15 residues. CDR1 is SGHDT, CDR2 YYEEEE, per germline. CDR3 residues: CASSLFARTGETQYF. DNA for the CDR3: TGTGCCAGCAGCTTGTTTGCCAGGACGGGGGAGACCCAGTACTTC.

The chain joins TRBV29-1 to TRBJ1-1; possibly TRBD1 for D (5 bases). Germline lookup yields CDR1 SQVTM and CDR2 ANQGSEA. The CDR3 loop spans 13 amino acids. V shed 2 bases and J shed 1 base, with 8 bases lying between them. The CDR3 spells CSVEKQENTEAFF. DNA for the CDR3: TGCAGCGTTGAAAAACAGGAGAACACTGAAGCTTTCTTT.

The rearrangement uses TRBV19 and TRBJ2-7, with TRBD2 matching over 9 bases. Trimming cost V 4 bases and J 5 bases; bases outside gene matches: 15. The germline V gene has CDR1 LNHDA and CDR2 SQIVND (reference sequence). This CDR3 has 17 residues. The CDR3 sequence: CASSTRTGLAETHEQYF. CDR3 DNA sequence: TGTGCCAGTAGTACCCGAACGGGACTAGCTGAAACCCACGAGCAGTACTTC.

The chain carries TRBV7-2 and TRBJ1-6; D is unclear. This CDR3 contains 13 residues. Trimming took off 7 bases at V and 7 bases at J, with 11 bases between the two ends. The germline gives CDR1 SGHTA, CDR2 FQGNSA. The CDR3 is CASTVLANSPLHF. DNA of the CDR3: TGTGCCAGCACAGTTCTCGCCAATTCACCCCTCCACTTT. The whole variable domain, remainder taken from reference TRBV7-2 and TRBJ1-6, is GAGVSQSPSNKVTEKGKDVELRCDPISGHTALYWYRQSLGQGLEFLIYFQGNSAPDKSGLPSDRFSAERTGGSVSTLTIQRTQQEDSAVYLCASTVLANSPLHFGNGTRLTVT.

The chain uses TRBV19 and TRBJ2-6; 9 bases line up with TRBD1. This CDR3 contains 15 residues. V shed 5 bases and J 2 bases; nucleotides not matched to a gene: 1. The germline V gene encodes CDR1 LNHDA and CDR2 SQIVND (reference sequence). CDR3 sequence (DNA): TGTGCCAGTAGTCGGACAGGGGCTGGGGCCAACGTCCTGACTTTC. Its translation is CASSRTGAGANVLTF.

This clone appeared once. The CDR3 region is CASTHPPRAEAFF. CDR3 sequence (DNA): TGTGCCAGCACCCATCCCCCGCGGGCTGAAGCTTTCTTT. The rearrangement uses TRBV7-9 and TRBJ1-1; the D is unclear. This CDR3 is built from 13 residues. The germline gives CDR1 SEHNR, CDR2 FQNEAQ (reference sequence). Trimming left V 7 bases short and J 6 bases short, with 15 bases between.

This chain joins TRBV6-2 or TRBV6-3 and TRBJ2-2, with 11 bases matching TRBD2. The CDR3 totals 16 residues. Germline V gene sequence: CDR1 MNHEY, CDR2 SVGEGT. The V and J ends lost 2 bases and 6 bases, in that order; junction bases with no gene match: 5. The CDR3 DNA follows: TGTGCCAGCAGTTACCCCGCTAGCGGGGGGTCCGGGGAGCTGTTTTTT. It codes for CASSYPASGGSGELFF.

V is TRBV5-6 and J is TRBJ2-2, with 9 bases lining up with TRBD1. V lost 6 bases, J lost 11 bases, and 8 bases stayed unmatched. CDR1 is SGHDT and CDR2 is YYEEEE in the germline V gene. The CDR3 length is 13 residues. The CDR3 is CASTWTGDGELFF. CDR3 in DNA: TGTGCCAGCACCTGGACAGGGGATGGAGAGCTGTTTTTT.

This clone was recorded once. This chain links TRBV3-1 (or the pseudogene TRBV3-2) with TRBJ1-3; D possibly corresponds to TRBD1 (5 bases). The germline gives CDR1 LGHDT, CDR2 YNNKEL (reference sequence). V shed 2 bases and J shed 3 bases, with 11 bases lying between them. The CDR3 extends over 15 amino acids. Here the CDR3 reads CASSQSPGNGNTIYF. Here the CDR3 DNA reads TGTGCCAGCAGCCAATCCCCAGGGAATGGAAACACCATATATTTT.

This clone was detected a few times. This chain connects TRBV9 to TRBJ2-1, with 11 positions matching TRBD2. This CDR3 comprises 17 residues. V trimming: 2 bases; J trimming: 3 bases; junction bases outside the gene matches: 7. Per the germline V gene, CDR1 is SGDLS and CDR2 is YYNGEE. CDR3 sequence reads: CASSVSSSGGHYNEQFF. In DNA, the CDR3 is TGTGCCAGCAGCGTGAGTTCTAGCGGGGGGCACTACAATGAGCAGTTCTTC.

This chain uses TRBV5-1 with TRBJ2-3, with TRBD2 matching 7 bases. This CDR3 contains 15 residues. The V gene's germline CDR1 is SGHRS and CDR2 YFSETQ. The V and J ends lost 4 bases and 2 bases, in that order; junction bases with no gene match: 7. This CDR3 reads CASSGGVLATDTQYF. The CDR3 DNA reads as TGCGCCAGCAGCGGGGGGGTTCTAGCCACAGATACGCAGTATTTT.

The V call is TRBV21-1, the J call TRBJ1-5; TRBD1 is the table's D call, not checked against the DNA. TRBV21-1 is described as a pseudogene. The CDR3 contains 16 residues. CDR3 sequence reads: CASSKEGQGACQPQHF. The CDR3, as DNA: TGTGCCAGCAGCAAAGAGGGACAGGGGGCGTGTCAGCCCCAGCATTTT.

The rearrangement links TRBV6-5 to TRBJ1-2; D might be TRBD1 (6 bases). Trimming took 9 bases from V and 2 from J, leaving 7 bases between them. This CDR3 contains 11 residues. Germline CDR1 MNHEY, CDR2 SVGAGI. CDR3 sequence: CASRGNYGYTF. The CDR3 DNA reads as TGTGCCAGTAGGGGGAACTATGGCTACACCTTC.

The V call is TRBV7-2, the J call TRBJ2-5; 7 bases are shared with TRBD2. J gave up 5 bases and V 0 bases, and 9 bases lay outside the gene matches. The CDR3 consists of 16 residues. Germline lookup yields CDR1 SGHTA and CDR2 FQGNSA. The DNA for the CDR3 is TGTGCCAGCAGCTTAGCGCATACGGGGGGAGGGGAGACCCAGTACTTC. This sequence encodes CASSLAHTGGGETQYF.